Shown below are 22 T cell receptor beta chains from a single sample sequenced in a study of blood T cell repertoires in COVID-19. Some clones are missing from TCRdb's copy, which holds only in-frame ones; the method was immunoSEQ multiplex PCR. Among over 120,000 clones listed, under 90% were seen once. Input material: peripheral blood. These receptors were obtained from a human donor in a cohort sampled during active COVID-19.

CDR3 coding DNA: TGTGCCAGCAGTTTATTGGGCGGGAGGGCCCAGTTTGTGACCCAGTACTTC. It codes for CASSLLGGRAQFVTQYF. The rearrangement links TRBV28 to TRBJ2-5; 9 nucleotides match TRBD2. The V gene's germline CDR1 is MDHEN and CDR2 SYDVKM. The V and J ends lost 1 base and 7 bases, in that order; junction bases with no gene match: 13. The CDR3 covers 17 residues. Supplemented by reference TRBV28 and TRBJ2-5, the full variable domain reads DVKVTQSSRYLVKRTGEKVFLECVQDMDHENMFWYRQDPGLGLRLIYFSYDVKMKEKGDIPEGYSVSREKKERFSLILESASTNQTSMYLCASSLLGGRAQFVTQYFGPGTRLLVL.

This sequence joins TRBV5-1 and TRBJ2-7; D may be TRBD2 (6 bases). Per the germline V gene, CDR1 is SGHRS and CDR2 is YFSETQ. The CDR3 sequence is 16 residues long. With 3 bases removed from V and 0 bases from J, the gap between germline ends came to 16 bases. CDR3 residues: CASSWGYAGSSYEQYF. The CDR3 region has the DNA TGCGCCAGCAGCTGGGGTTATGCGGGGAGCTCCTACGAGCAGTACTTC.

CDR3 sequence: CASSVSGSRDTGELFF. The CDR3 nucleotides are TGTGCCAGCTCAGTTAGCGGGAGTCGGGACACCGGGGAGCTGTTTTTT. The V call is TRBV18, the J call TRBJ2-2; 9 positions agree with TRBD2. CDR1 is KGHSH and CDR2 is LQKENI in the germline V gene. This CDR3 is built from 16 residues. Trimming cost V 5 bases and J 3 bases; bases outside gene matches: 7.

This chain links TRBV19 with TRBJ1-1; 7 positions agree with TRBD1. V was clipped by 5 bases and J by 0 bases; unmatched bases: 3. The CDR3 has 14 amino acids. Germline V gene sequence: CDR1 LNHDA, CDR2 SQIVND (reference sequence). The CDR3: CASSVGQLNTEAFF. The CDR3 nucleotides are TGTGCCAGTAGTGTGGGACAGCTGAACACTGAAGCTTTCTTT.

The chain employs TRBV24-1 and TRBJ2-3; a weak D match, TRBD1 (6 bases). Trimming cost V 11 bases and J 1 base, with 12 bases left between them. CDR1 is KGHDR and CDR2 is SFDVKD in the germline V gene. The CDR3 runs 13 residues. In DNA, the CDR3 is TGTGCCATCAACAGGGTCGGCACAGATACGCAGTATTTT. Its translation is CAINRVGTDTQYF.

The chain links TRBV25-1 to TRBJ2-5, with a tentative D call TRBD2 (5 bases). The CDR3 consists of 14 residues. Between the trimmed V and J ends, which lost 2 bases and 1 base, there was a span of 8 bases. The V gene's germline CDR1 is MGHDK and CDR2 SYGVNS. The CDR3 DNA sequence: TGTGCCAGCAGTGAAGAGGGCCCCCAAGAGACCCAGTACTTC. Translated: CASSEEGPQETQYF. Complete variable domain (other parts from reference TRBV25-1 and TRBJ2-5): EADIYQTPRYLVIGTGKKITLECSQTMGHDKMYWYQQDPGMELHLIHYSYGVNSTEKGDLSSESTVSRIRTEHFPLTLESARPSHTSQYLCASSEEGPQETQYFGPGTRLLVL.

This chain uses TRBV4-1 with TRBJ2-1; TRBD2 matches at 8 bases. V gave up 3 bases and J gave up 2 bases; unmatched junction bases: 3. From germline, CDR1 is MGHRA and CDR2 YSYEKL. This CDR3 region has 15 residues. The CDR3 here is CASSHGSGAYNEQFF. The CDR3 bases are TGCGCCAGCAGCCATGGTAGCGGGGCCTACAATGAGCAGTTCTTC.

J is TRBJ1-2 and V is TRBV7-2; 9 bases agree with TRBD1. The germline gives CDR1 SGHTA, CDR2 FQGNSA. The CDR3 length is 16 residues. The junction had 13 bases not matched to a gene; V was cut back by 4 bases and J by 7 bases. Here the CDR3 DNA reads TGTGCCAGCAGCTCCCGCCCCGGGACAGGGTACTCTGGCTACACCTTC. It translates to CASSSRPGTGYSGYTF.

This clone has a single count. One junction end does not reproduce the germline sequence, and a read error may be involved. The genes are TRBV10-3 and TRBJ2-7, with D maybe TRBD2 (6 bases). The CDR3 covers 12 residues. Germline V gene data show CDR1 as ENHRY and CDR2 as SYGVKD. The CDR3 reads CATSSGPYEQYF. The CDR3 region has the DNA TGTGCCACCAGTAGCGGCCCCTACGAGCAGTACTTC.

The CDR3 nucleotides are TGTGCCAGCGGAAAAGCGGGAGTGGGGTCCTACGAGCAGTACTTC. Translating gives CASGKAGVGSYEQYF. The chain joins TRBV28 to TRBJ2-7; 8 bases line up with TRBD2. This CDR3 is 15 amino acids long. Germline CDR1 reads MDHEN; CDR2 reads SYDVKM. V lost 8 bases, J lost 1 base, and 10 bases stayed unmatched.

DNA of the CDR3: TGTGCCAGCAGTGGGACAAACTACGAGCAGTACTTC. Its translation is CASSGTNYEQYF. This chain links TRBV28 with TRBJ2-7; a weak D match, TRBD1 (6 bases). The CDR3 has 12 amino acids. Germline CDR1 and CDR2: MDHEN and SYDVKM. V lost 5 bases to trimming and J lost 3 bases, with 8 bases between them.

The rearrangement links TRBV24-1 to TRBJ2-2; the D gene is possibly TRBD1 (6 bases). This CDR3 spans 15 amino acids. Germline assignment: CDR1 KGHDR and CDR2 SFDVKD. Trimming pared 7 bases from V and 0 bases from J, leaving 11 bases between. CDR3 sequence: CATSRDTANTGELFF. CDR3 DNA: TGTGCCACCAGCCGGGACACCGCGAACACCGGGGAGCTGTTTTTT.

The sample holds a few counts of this clone. The chain has TRBV11-2 and TRBJ1-5, with TRBD1 identical over 9 bases. The CDR3 is 17 residues long. Germline V gene data show CDR1 as SGHAT and CDR2 as FQNNGV. Germline trimming cut 1 base from V and 3 bases from J; bases unmatched to any gene: 7. CDR3 loop: CASSLGDRVTSNQPQHF. CDR3 nucleotide sequence: TGTGCCAGCAGCTTAGGGGACAGGGTGACTTCCAATCAGCCCCAGCATTTT.

V is TRBV25-1 and J is TRBJ1-4; D is unresolved. Trimming left V 5 bases short and J 5 bases short, with 9 bases between. CDR1 is MGHDK and CDR2 is SYGVNS in the germline V gene. This CDR3 region has 13 residues. CDR3 sequence reads: CASSSEINEKLFF. DNA for the CDR3: TGTGCCAGCAGTTCTGAGATAAATGAAAAACTGTTTTTT. Combining the CDR3 with reference TRBV25-1 and TRBJ1-4 gives the whole variable domain EADIYQTPRYLVIGTGKKITLECSQTMGHDKMYWYQQDPGMELHLIHYSYGVNSTEKGDLSSESTVSRIRTEHFPLTLESARPSHTSQYLCASSSEINEKLFFGSGTQLSVL.

This clone has only one observation. This chain links TRBV4-2 with TRBJ2-1, with 9 bases fitting TRBD2. J was trimmed by 7 bases and V by 0 bases; bases with no gene match: 7. Germline CDR1 LGHNA, CDR2 YNFKEQ. This CDR3 is 16 amino acids long. The CDR3 is CASSQDLAGLQNEQFF. CDR3 DNA sequence: TGTGCCAGCAGCCAAGATCTAGCGGGACTTCAGAATGAGCAGTTCTTC.

Here the CDR3 DNA reads TGTGCCAGCAGCTTGGGACTAGTCGGGAAATACGAGCAGTACTTC. Its translation is CASSLGLVGKYEQYF. V and J are TRBV7-6 and TRBJ2-7, with 8 bases aligning to TRBD2. CDR1 SGHVS and CDR2 FNYEAQ come from the germline V gene. V lost 3 bases, J lost 4 bases, and 8 bases stayed unmatched. The CDR3 sequence is 15 residues long.

V gene TRBV27 combines with J gene TRBJ1-1; D gene unclear. Trimming stripped 0 bases from V and 1 base from J, with 9 bases between. The CDR3 consists of 15 residues. From germline, CDR1 is MNHEY and CDR2 SMNVEV (reference sequence). The CDR3 is CASSLSRYANTEAFF. CDR3 nucleotides: TGTGCCAGCAGTTTATCTAGATACGCGAACACTGAAGCTTTCTTT.

The CDR3 region is CASSIGPLGAFF. DNA of the CDR3: TGTGCCAGTAGTATAGGTCCTCTGGGCGCTTTCTTT. The chain combines TRBV19 with TRBJ1-1, with D uncertain. Deletions cut 1 base from V and 11 bases from J, with 11 bases between. CDR1 LNHDA and CDR2 SQIVND come from the germline V gene (reference sequence). The CDR3 consists of 12 residues.

This chain links TRBV19 with TRBJ1-2; D possibly corresponds to TRBD1 (5 bases). Germline values: CDR1 LNHDA, CDR2 SQIVND (reference sequence). The CDR3 loop spans 14 amino acids. Trimming took off 7 bases at V and 5 bases at J, with 17 bases between the two ends. The CDR3 loop is CASKSRQGGYGYTF. Written as DNA, the CDR3 is TGTGCCAGTAAGAGTAGGCAGGGAGGATATGGCTACACCTTC.

This clone was seen only a few times. This chain connects TRBV19 to TRBJ2-1; TRBD2 aligns across 10 bases. V dropped 1 base and J dropped 10; count of bases not matched to a gene: 7. The germline V gene encodes CDR1 LNHDA and CDR2 SQIVND (reference sequence). The CDR3 is 15 residues long. CDR3 amino acids: CASSIVSGRPGEQFF. CDR3 DNA: TGTGCCAGTAGTATAGTTAGCGGGAGGCCGGGAGAGCAGTTCTTC.

The chain couples TRBV4-1 to TRBJ2-1; 11 nucleotides match TRBD2. The CDR3 runs to 18 residues. Germline V gene lookup returns CDR1 MGHRA and CDR2 YSYEKL. J gave up 0 bases and V 4 bases, and 8 bases lay outside the gene matches. CDR3 sequence reads: CASSRGLAGTHSYNEQFF. DNA for the CDR3: TGCGCCAGCAGCCGTGGACTAGCGGGCACCCACTCCTACAATGAGCAGTTCTTC.

The chain links TRBV5-1 to TRBJ2-5; 9 nucleotides align to TRBD2. The ends lost 1 base at V and 5 bases at J; junction bases unmatched: 9. CDR1 is SGHRS and CDR2 is YFSETQ in the germline V gene. This CDR3 contains 16 residues. The DNA of the CDR3 is TGCGCCAGCAGCTTGACTAGCGGGTCAGGCCGGGAGACCCAGTACTTC. Protein product: CASSLTSGSGRETQYF.